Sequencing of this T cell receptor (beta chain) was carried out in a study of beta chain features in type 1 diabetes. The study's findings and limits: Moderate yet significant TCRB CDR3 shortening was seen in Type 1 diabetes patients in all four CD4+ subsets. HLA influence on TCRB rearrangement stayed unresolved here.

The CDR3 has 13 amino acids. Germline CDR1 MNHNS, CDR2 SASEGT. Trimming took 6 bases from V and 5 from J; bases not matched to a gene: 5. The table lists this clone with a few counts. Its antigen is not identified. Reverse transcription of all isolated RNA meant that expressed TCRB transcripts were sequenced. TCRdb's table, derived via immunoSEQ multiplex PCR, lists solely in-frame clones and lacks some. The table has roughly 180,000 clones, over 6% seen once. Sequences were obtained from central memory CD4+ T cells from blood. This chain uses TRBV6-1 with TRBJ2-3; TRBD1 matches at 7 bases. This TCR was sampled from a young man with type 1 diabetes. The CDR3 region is CASSSGQQDTQYF. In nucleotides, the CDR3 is TGTGCCAGCAGCTCGGGACAGCAAGATACGCAGTATTTT.